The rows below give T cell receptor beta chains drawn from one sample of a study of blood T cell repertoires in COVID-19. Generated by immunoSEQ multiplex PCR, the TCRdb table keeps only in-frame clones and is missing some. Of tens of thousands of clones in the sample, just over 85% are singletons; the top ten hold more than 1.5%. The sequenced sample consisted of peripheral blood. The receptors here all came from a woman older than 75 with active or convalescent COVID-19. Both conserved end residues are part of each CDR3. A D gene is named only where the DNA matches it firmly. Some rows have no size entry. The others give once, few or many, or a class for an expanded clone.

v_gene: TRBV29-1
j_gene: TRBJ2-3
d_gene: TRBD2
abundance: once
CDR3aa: CSVSGGFFTDTQYF
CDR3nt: TGCAGCGTAAGCGGGGGTTTTTTCACAGATACGCAGTATTTT

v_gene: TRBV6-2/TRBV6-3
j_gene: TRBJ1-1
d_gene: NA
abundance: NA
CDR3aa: CASSPGGVWTEAFF
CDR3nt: TGTGCCAGCAGTCCCGGGGGTGTATGGACTGAAGCTTTCTTT

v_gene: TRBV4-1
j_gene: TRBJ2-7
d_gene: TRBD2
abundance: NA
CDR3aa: CASSQHSGAYEQYF
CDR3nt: TGCGCCAGCAGCCAACATAGCGGGGCCTACGAGCAGTACTTC

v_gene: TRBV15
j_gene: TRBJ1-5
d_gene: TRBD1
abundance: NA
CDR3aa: CATSRPGTAHQPQHF
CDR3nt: TGTGCCACCAGCAGACCCGGGACAGCTCATCAGCCCCAGCATTTT

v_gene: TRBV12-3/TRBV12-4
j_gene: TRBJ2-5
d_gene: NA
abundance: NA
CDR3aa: CASSRGETQYF
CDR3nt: TGTGCCAGCAGTCGCGGGGAGACCCAGTACTTC

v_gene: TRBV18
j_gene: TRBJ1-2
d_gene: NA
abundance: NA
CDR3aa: CASSPREFDGGYTF
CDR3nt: TGTGCCAGCTCACCTCGGGAGTTTGACGGTGGCTACACCTTC

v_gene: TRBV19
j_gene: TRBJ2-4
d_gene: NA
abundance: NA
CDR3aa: CASSDYKLAKNIQYF
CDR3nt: TGTGCCAGCTCCGACTATAAACTAGCCAAAAACATTCAGTACTTC

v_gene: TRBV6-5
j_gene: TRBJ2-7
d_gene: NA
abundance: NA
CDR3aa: CASTRTTYEQYF
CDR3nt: TGTGCCAGCACTCGGACTACCTACGAGCAGTACTTC

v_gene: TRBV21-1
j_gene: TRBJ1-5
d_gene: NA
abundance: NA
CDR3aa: CASSKSGMAQHF
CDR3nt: TGTGCCAGCAGCAAATCAGGGATGGCCCAGCATTTT

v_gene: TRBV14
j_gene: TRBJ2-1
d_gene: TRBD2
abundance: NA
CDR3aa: CASSQLAGSSYNEQFF
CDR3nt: TGTGCCAGCAGCCAATTAGCGGGAAGCTCCTACAATGAGCAGTTCTTC

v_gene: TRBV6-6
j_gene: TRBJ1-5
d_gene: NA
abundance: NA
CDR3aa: CASSPGSNQPQHF
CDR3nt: TGTGCCAGCAGTCCGGGAAGCAATCAGCCCCAGCATTTT

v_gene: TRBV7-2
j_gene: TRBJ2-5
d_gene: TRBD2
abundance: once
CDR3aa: CASSLNVAGGGETQYF
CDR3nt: TGTGCCAGCAGCCTGAACGTAGCGGGGGGCGGGGAGACCCAGTACTTC

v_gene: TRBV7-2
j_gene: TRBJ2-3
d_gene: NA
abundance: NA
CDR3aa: CASRAVASTDTQYF
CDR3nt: TGTGCCAGCAGGGCGGTGGCTAGCACAGATACGCAGTATTTT

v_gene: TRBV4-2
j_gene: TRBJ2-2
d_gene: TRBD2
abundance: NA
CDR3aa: CASSQRLAGDTGELFF
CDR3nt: TGTGCCAGCAGCCAGAGACTAGCGGGAGACACCGGGGAGCTGTTTTTT

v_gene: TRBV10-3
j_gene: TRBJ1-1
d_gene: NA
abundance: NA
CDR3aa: CAISSLGGNTEAFF
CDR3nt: TGTGCCATCAGTTCTCTCGGGGGGAACACTGAAGCTTTCTTT

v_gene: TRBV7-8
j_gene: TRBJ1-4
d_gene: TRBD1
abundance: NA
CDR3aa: CASSFRGAGTNEKLFF
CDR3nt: TGTGCCAGCAGCTTCAGGGGGGCCGGGACTAATGAAAAACTGTTTTTT

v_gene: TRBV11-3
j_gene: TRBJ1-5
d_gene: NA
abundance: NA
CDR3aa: CASSLDGLGQPQHF
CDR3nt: TGTGCCAGCAGCTTAGACGGACTTGGTCAGCCCCAGCATTTT

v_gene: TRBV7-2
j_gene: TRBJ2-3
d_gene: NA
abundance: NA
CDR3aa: CASSPVDTQYF
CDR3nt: TGTGCCAGCAGCCCAGTCGATACGCAGTATTTT

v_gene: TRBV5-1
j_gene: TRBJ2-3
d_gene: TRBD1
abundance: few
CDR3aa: CASSRDSGTDTQYF
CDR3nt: TGCGCCAGCAGCCGGGACAGCGGCACAGATACGCAGTATTTT

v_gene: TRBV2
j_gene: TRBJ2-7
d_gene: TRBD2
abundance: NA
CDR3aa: CASSEYGRAYEQYF
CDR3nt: TGTGCCAGCAGTGAATACGGGAGGGCCTACGAGCAGTACTTC

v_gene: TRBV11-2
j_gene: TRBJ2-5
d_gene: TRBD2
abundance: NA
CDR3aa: CASSVTSVQETQYF
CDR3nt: TGTGCCAGCAGCGTGACTAGCGTCCAAGAGACCCAGTACTTC

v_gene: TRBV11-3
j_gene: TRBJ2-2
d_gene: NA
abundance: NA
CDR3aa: CASSFRRDTGELFF
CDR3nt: TGTGCCAGCAGCTTCCGACGGGACACCGGGGAGCTGTTTTTT

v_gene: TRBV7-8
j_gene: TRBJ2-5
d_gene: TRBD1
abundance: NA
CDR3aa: CASSRMGGQGEETQYF
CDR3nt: TGTGCCAGCAGCCGGATGGGTGGACAGGGGGAGGAGACCCAGTACTTC

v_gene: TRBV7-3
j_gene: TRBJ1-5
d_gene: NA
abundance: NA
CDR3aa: CASSLIFGREVDQPQHF
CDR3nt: TGTGCCAGCAGCTTAATCTTCGGCAGGGAAGTGGATCAGCCCCAGCATTTT

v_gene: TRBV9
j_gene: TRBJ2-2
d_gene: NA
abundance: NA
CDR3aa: CASSPTSSGELFF
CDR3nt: TGTGCCAGCAGCCCAACTAGTTCCGGGGAGCTGTTTTTT

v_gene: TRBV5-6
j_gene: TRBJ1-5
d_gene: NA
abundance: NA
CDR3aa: CASSLQEVGQPQHF
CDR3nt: TGTGCCAGCAGCTTGCAGGAGGTAGGTCAGCCCCAGCATTTT

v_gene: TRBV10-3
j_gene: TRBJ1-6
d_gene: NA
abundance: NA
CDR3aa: CAISAVRGNSPLHF
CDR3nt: TGTGCCATCAGCGCAGTTCGGGGAAATTCACCCCTCCACTTT

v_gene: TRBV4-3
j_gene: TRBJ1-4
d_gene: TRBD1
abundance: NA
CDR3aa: CASSPTRRQGISEKLFF
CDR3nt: TGCGCCAGCAGCCCTACACGAAGACAGGGCATTAGTGAAAAACTGTTTTTT

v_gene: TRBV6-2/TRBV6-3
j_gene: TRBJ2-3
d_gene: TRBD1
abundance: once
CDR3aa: CASSAQGDGTQYF
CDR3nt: TGTGCCAGCAGTGCTCAGGGGGACGGTACGCAGTATTTT

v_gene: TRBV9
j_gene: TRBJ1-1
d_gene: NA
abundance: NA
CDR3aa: CASSRGMNTEAFF
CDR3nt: TGTGCCAGCAGCAGGGGTATGAACACTGAAGCTTTCTTT

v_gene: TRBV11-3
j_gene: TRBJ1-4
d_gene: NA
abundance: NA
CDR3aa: CASSQGRGIKLFF
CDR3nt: TGTGCCAGCAGCCAGGGAAGGGGTATAAAACTGTTTTTT

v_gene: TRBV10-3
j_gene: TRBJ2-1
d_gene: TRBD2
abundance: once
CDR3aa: CAIQAGEVYNEQFF
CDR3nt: TGTGCCATCCAAGCGGGGGAGGTGTACAATGAGCAGTTCTTC

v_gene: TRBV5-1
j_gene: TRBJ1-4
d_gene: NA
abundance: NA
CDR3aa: CASSLAPLGGEKLFF
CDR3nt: TGCGCCAGCAGCTTGGCTCCCTTAGGGGGTGAAAAACTGTTTTTT

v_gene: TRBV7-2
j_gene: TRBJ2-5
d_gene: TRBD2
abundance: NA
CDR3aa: CASSFGLAGKETQYF
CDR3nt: TGTGCCAGCAGCTTCGGACTAGCTGGGAAAGAGACCCAGTACTTC

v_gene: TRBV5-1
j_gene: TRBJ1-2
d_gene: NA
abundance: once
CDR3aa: CASSSDGTNYGYTF
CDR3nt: TGCGCCAGCAGCTCCGACGGGACTAACTATGGCTACACCTTC

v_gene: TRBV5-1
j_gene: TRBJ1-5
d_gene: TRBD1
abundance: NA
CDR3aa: CASSLEGTVNQPQHF
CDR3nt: TGCGCCAGCAGCTTGGAAGGGACAGTCAATCAGCCCCAGCATTTT

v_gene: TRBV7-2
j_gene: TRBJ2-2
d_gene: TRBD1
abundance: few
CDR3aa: CASSDPPGQLGRTGELFF
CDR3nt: TGTGCCAGCAGCGACCCTCCGGGACAGTTGGGTCGGACCGGGGAGCTGTTTTTT

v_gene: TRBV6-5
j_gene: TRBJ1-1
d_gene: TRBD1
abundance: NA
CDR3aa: CASTLTGAGNTEAFF
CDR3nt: TGTGCCAGCACCTTGACAGGGGCAGGAAACACTGAAGCTTTCTTT

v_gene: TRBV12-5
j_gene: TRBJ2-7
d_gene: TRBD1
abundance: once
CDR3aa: CASGTGDRGLFEQYF
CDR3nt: TGTGCTAGTGGTACCGGGGACAGGGGGCTCTTCGAGCAGTACTTC

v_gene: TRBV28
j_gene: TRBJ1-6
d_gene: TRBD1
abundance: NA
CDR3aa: CASSLFGTGSSPLHF
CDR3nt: TGTGCCAGCAGTTTATTTGGGACAGGGAGTTCACCCCTCCACTTT

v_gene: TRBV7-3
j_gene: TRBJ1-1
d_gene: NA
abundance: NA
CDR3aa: CASSLNDRSEAFF
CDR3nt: TGTGCCAGCAGCTTAAATGACAGGTCTGAAGCTTTCTTT

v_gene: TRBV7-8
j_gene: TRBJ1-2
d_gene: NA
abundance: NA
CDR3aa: CASSLGGRGYGYTF
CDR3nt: TGTGCCAGCAGCTTAGGTGGCAGGGGCTATGGCTACACCTTC

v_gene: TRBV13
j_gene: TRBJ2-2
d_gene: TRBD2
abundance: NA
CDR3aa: CASSPPGLAATGELFF
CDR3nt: TGTGCCAGCAGCCCTCCGGGACTAGCTGCCACCGGGGAGCTGTTTTTT

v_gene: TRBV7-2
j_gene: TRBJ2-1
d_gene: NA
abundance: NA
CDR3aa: CASSLDRQGYNEQFF
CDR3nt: TGTGCCAGCAGCTTAGACCGGCAGGGTTACAATGAGCAGTTCTTC